One and the same sample provided the 9 T cell receptor beta chains below, sequenced in a study of T cell responses to AZD1222 COVID-19 vaccine. The repertoire was sequenced with immunoSEQ multiplex PCR; TCRdb's copy has only in-frame clones and lacks some. The table lists approximately 130,000 clones, roughly nine tenths of them singletons. Material: peripheral blood, obtained 28 days after the second AZD1222 dose. The receptors here all came from an adult who received the AZD1222 COVID-19 vaccine.

The chain joins TRBV28 to TRBJ2-1; D is unresolved. Deletions cut 5 bases from V and 4 bases from J, with 15 bases between. Germline V gives CDR1 MDHEN, CDR2 SYDVKM. There are 15 residues in the CDR3. In DNA, the CDR3 is TGTGCCAGCAGTAGATCCTTCGGCGGTTACAATGAGCAGTTCTTC. Translated: CASSRSFGGYNEQFF.

The V gene is TRBV7-8, the J gene TRBJ1-4; the match to TRBD1 covers 7 bases. The germline gives CDR1 SGHVS, CDR2 FQNEAQ. This CDR3 contains 15 residues. With V trimmed by 1 base and J by 5 bases, 4 bases remained unmatched. The CDR3 spells CASSLEGTENEKLFF. The CDR3 nucleotides are TGTGCCAGCAGCTTAGAAGGGACAGAGAATGAAAAACTGTTTTTT.

The chain links TRBV20-1 to TRBJ1-5, with a possible D match to TRBD1 (6 bases). Trimming removed 3 bases at V and 7 bases at J, with 16 bases between. Looked up from germline, CDR1 is DFQATT and CDR2 is SNEGSKA (reference sequence). CDR3 length: 14 amino acids. CDR3 coding DNA: TGCAGTGCTAGTCGGCCAGGGGCCGGGCAGCCCCAGCATTTT. Its protein is CSASRPGAGQPQHF.

Only a few counts were recorded for this clone. V is TRBV7-9 and J is TRBJ1-2, with D unclear. The CDR3 extends over 14 amino acids. V dropped 7 bases and J dropped 1 base, with 13 bases sitting between them. In germline, CDR1 is SEHNR, CDR2 FQNEAQ (reference sequence). The CDR3 sequence is CASTQLGLNYGYTF. The CDR3 region has the DNA TGTGCCAGCACTCAGCTTGGCCTTAACTATGGCTACACCTTC.

The J gene is TRBJ1-1, the V gene TRBV9; no definite D call. Trimming took 0 bases from V and 3 from J, leaving 9 bases between them. Germline values: CDR1 SGDLS, CDR2 YYNGEE. This CDR3 has 14 residues. DNA of the CDR3: TGTGCCAGCAGCGTAGTGCGAGGGTACACTGAAGCTTTCTTT. It is translated as CASSVVRGYTEAFF.

This clone is a singleton in its sample. This chain links TRBV21-1 with TRBJ2-1; the listed D gene, TRBD2, was not tested against the DNA. TRBV21-1 is shown as a pseudogene. The CDR3 runs to 16 residues. CDR3 in amino acids: CASSKLGLAGAMGQFF. For the CDR3, the DNA is TGTGCCAGCAGCAAATTGGGACTAGCGGGAGCGATGGGGCAGTTCTTC.

This clone was detected only a few times. This sequence joins TRBV6-5 and TRBJ1-5; 8 bases line up with TRBD1. CDR1 and CDR2 (germline): MNHEY, SVGAGI. Trimming cost V 6 bases and J 0 bases; bases outside gene matches: 4. The CDR3 is made up of 15 amino acids. DNA of the CDR3: TGTGCCAGCAGCCTCAGGGGGCTTAGCAATCAGCCCCAGCATTTT. It codes for CASSLRGLSNQPQHF.

V usage is TRBV5-1 and J usage is TRBJ1-2; possible D gene TRBD1, 6 bases. The germline V gene encodes CDR1 SGHRS and CDR2 YFSETQ. V was cut by 4 bases and J by 1 base, with 8 bases left in between. The CDR3 sequence is 13 residues long. The CDR3 nucleotides are TGCGCCAGCAGCACCAGGGGTAACTATGGCTACACCTTC. Translation gives CASSTRGNYGYTF.

V is TRBV7-9 and J is TRBJ1-1; D ambiguous. Germline V gene lookup returns CDR1 SEHNR and CDR2 FQNEAQ (reference sequence). The V and J ends lost 5 bases and 4 bases respectively, with 14 bases between them. The CDR3 length is 14 residues. The CDR3 here is CASSLLGVPTEAFF. In DNA form, the CDR3 reads TGTGCCAGCAGCCTGCTCGGGGTCCCCACTGAAGCTTTCTTT.